This T cell receptor beta chain emerged from a study of response to subunit inactivated influenza vaccine. Regarding the study as a whole: Few new T cells, the authors suggested, are recruited by each seasonal influenza vaccination.

This CDR3 contains 15 residues. This clonotype was observed a handful of times. Antigen: not known. TCRdb analysed the RT-PCR reads with MiXCR anew, one entry per CDR3 protein. Of some 480,000 distinct CDR3 sequences listed, 9.5% to 13% are singletons. The chain is built from TRBV12-1 and TRBJ1-2. TRBV12-1 is a recognized pseudogene. The origin of this receptor is a man in his fifties who received an inactivated influenza vaccine. The starting material was PBMCs from blood, obtained roughly 47 days after vaccination. The CDR3 loop reads CASSKDRTGGYGYTF. Here the CDR3 DNA reads TGTGCCAGCAGCAAGGACAGAACGGGAGGCTATGGCTACACCTTC.